This T cell receptor beta chain was sequenced in a study of early T cells in non-severe SARS-CoV-2 infection. Looking at the study overall: The chains were unpaired, and the sequenced material was bulk RNA from unsorted whole blood.

Whole-study findings and limits: A preference for anti-spike CD8 responses marked VDJdb matching, which missed private and CD4 specificities.

This clonotype was seen repeatedly, ten times or more. Its target is not known. The CDR3 is 15 amino acids. CDR1 and CDR2 from the germline V gene are SGDLS and YYNGEE. With V trimmed by 0 bases and J by 4 bases, 7 bases remained unmatched. The TCR library protocol attached unique molecular identifiers to the individual cDNA molecules. TCRdb reprocessed the 5' RACE reads via MiXCR and lists one record per CDR3 protein. This table has about 48,000 distinct CDR3 sequences, 6.2% appearing once. This receptor was identified in an adult who was a healthcare worker with PCR-confirmed SARS-CoV-2 infection or an uninfected control (not recorded which). Sequences were derived from whole blood, sampled at baseline. The chain is built from TRBV9 and TRBJ2-7; 7 bases are a match to TRBD2. In DNA form, the CDR3 reads TGTGCCAGCAGCGTAGCGGCGGGGGACTTGTACGAGCAGTACTTC. This encodes CASSVAAGDLYEQYF. Full variable domain (outside the CDR3, taken from reference TRBV9 and TRBJ2-7): DSGVTQTPKHLITATGQRVTLRCSPRSGDLSVYWYQQSLDQGLQFLIQYYNGEERAKGNILERFSAQQFPDLHSELNLSSLELGDSALYFCASSVAAGDLYEQYFGPGTRLTVT.